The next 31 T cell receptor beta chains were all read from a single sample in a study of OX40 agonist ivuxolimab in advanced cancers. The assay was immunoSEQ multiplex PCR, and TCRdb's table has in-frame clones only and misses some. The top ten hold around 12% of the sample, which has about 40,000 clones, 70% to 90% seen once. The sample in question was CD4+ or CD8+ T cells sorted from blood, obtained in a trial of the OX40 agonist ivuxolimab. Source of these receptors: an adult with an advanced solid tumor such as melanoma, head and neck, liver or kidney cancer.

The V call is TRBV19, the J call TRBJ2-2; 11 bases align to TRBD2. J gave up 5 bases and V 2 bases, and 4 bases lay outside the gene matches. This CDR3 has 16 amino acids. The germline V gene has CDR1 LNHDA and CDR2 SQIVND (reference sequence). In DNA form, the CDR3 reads TGTGCCAGTAGTATACTAGCGGGGGGTTGGACCGGGGAGCTGTTTTTT. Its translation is CASSILAGGWTGELFF.

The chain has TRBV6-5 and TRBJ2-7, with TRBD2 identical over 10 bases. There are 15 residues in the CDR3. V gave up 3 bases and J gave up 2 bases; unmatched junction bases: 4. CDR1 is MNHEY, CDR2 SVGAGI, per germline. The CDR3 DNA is TGTGCCAGCAGTTATGTGCTAGCGGGAGCCTACGAGCAGTACTTC. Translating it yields CASSYVLAGAYEQYF.

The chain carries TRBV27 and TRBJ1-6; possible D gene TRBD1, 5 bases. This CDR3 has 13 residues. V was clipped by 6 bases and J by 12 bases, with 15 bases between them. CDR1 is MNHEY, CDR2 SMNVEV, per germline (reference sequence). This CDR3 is CASRARQQLPLHF. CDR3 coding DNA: TGTGCCAGCAGGGCCCGACAGCAACTACCCCTCCACTTT.

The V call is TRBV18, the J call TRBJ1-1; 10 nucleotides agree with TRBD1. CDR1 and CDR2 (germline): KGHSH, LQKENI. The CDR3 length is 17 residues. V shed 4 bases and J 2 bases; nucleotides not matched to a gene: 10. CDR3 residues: CASSLLPGQGPNTEAFF. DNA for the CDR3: TGTGCCAGCTCACTCCTCCCGGGACAGGGGCCAAACACTGAAGCTTTCTTT.

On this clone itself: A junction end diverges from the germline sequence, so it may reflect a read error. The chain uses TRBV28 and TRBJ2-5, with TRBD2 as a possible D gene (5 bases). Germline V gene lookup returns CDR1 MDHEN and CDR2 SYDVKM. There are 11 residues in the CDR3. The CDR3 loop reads CASSPGLLPDF. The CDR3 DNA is TGTGCCAGCAGTCCTGGACTGCTCCCGGACTTC. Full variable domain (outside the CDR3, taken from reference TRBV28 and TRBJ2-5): DVKVTQSSRYLVKRTGEKVFLECVQDMDHENMFWYRQDPGLGLRLIYFSYDVKMKEKGDIPEGYSVSREKKERFSLILESASTNQTSMYLCASSPGLLPDFGPGTRLLVL.

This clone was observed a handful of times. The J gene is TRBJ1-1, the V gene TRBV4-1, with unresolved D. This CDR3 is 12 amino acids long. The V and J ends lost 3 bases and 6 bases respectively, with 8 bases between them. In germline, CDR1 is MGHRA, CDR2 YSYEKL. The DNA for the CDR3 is TGCGCCAGCAGCCACACGGCGTCTGAAGCTTTCTTT. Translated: CASSHTASEAFF.

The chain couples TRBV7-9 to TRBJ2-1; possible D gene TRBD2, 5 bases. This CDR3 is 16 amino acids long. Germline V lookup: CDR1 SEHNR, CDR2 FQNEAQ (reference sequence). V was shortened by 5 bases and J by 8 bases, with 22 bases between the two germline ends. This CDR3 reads CASSPFEGSKLHEQFF. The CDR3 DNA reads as TGTGCCAGCAGCCCATTTGAGGGCAGTAAACTCCATGAGCAGTTCTTC.

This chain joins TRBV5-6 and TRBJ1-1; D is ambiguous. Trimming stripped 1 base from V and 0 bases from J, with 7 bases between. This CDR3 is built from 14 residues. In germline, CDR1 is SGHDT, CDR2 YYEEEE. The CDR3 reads CASSLTALNTEAFF. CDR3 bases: TGTGCCAGCAGCTTGACAGCTTTGAACACTGAAGCTTTCTTT.

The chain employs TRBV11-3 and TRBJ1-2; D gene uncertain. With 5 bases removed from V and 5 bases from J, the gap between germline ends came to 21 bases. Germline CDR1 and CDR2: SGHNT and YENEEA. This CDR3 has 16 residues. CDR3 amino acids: CASSQEITANPYGYTF. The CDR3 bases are TGTGCCAGCAGCCAAGAAATAACAGCTAACCCGTATGGCTACACCTTC.

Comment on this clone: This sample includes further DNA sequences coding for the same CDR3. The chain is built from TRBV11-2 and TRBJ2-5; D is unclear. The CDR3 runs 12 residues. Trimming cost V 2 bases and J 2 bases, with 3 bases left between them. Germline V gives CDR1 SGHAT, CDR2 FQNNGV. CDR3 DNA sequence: TGTGCCAGCAGCTTAACACAAGAGACCCAGTACTTC. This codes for CASSLTQETQYF.

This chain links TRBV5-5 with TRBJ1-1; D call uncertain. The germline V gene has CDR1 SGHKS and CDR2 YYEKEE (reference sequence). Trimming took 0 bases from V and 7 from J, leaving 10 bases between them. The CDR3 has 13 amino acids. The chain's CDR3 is CASSLGGKIEAFF. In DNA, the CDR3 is TGTGCCAGCAGCTTGGGGGGAAAGATTGAAGCTTTCTTT.

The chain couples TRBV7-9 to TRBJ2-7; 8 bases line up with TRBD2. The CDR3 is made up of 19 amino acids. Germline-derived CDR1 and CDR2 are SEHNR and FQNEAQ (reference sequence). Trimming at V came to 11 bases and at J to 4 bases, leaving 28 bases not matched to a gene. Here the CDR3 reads CAGARLESGSYRLTYEQYF. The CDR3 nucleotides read TGTGCCGGAGCAAGGTTGGAGAGCGGGAGCTATAGACTTACGTACGAGCAGTACTTC.

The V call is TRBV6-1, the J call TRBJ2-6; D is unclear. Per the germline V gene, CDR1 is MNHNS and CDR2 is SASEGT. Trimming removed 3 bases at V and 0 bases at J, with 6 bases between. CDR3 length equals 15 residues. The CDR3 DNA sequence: TGTGCCAGCAGTGAGAAGTCCTCTGGGGCCAACGTCCTGACTTTC. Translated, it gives CASSEKSSGANVLTF.

The CDR3 region has the DNA TGCAGCGCCCCATTGGGGGTTGAAGCTTTCTTT. It yields the protein CSAPLGVEAFF. The V and J genes are TRBV29-1 and TRBJ1-1; D is possibly TRBD1 (5 bases). The CDR3 loop spans 11 amino acids. Germline V gene lookup returns CDR1 SQVTM and CDR2 ANQGSEA. Deletions cut 7 bases from V and 7 bases from J, with 13 bases between.

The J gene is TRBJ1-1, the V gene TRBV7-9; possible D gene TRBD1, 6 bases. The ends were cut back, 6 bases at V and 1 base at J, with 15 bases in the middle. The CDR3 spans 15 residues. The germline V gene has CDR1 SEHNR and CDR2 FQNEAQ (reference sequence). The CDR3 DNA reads TGTGCCAGCAGACGCTCAGGGGAAAGGAACACTGAAGCTTTCTTT. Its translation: CASRRSGERNTEAFF.

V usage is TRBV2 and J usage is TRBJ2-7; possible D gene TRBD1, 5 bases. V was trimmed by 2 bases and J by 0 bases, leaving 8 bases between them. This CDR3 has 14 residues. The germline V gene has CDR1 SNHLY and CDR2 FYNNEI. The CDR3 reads CASSELTASYEQYF. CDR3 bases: TGTGCCAGCAGTGAATTGACAGCCTCCTACGAGCAGTACTTC.

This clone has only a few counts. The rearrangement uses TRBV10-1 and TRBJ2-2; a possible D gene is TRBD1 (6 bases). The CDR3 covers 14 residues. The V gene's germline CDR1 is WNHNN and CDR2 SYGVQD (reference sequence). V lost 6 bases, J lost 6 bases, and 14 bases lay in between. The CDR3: CASSPLRGAGELFF. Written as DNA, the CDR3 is TGCGCCAGCAGCCCACTCAGGGGTGCCGGGGAGCTGTTTTTT.

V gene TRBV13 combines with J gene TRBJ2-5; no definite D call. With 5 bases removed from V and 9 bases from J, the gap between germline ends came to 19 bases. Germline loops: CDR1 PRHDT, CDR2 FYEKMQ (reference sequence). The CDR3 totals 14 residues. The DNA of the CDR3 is TGTGCCAGCAGCAGTAGCAGCACCAAGAGACCCCAGTACTTC. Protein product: CASSSSSTKRPQYF. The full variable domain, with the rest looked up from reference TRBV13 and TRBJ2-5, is AAGVIQSPRHLIKEKRETATLKCYPIPRHDTVYWYQQGPGQDPQFLISFYEKMQSDKGSIPDRFSAQQFSDYHSELNMSSLELGDSALYFCASSSSSTKRPQYFGPGTRLLVL.

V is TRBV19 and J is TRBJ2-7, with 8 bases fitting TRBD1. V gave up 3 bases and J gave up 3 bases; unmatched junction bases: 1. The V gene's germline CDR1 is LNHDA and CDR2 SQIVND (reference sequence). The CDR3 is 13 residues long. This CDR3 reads CASSIGQGYEQYF. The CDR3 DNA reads TGTGCCAGTAGTATCGGACAGGGCTACGAGCAGTACTTC. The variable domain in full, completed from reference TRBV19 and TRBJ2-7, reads DGGITQSPKYLFRKEGQNVTLSCEQNLNHDAMYWYRQDPGQGLRLIYYSQIVNDFQKGDIAEGYSVSREKKESFPLTVTSAQKNPTAFYLCASSIGQGYEQYFGPGTRLTVT.

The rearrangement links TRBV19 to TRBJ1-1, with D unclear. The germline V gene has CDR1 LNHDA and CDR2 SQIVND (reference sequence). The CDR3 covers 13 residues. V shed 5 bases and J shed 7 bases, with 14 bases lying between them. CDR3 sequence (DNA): TGTGCCAGTAGTCAACCCTACGGTTATGAAGCTTTCTTT. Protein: CASSQPYGYEAFF. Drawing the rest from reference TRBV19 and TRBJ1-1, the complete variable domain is DGGITQSPKYLFRKEGQNVTLSCEQNLNHDAMYWYRQDPGQGLRLIYYSQIVNDFQKGDIAEGYSVSREKKESFPLTVTSAQKNPTAFYLCASSQPYGYEAFFGQGTRLTVV.

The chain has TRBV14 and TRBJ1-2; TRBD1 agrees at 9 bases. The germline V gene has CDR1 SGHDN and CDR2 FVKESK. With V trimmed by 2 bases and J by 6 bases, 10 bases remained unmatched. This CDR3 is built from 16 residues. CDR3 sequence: CASSQWVTGTGNGYTF. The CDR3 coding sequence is TGTGCCAGCAGCCAATGGGTGACCGGGACAGGGAATGGCTACACCTTC.

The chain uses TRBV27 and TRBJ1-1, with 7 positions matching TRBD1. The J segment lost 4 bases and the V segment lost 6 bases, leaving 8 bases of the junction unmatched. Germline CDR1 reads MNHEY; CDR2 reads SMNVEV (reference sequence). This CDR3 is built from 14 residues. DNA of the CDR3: TGTGCCAGCAGCTATTTTTCAGGGGGCACTGAAGCTTTCTTT. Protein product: CASSYFSGGTEAFF.

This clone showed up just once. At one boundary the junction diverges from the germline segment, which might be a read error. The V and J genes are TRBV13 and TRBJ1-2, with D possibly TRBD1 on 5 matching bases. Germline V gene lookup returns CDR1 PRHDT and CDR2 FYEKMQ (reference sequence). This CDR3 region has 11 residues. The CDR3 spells CASSSDRHPSF. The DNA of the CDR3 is TGTGCCAGCAGCTCCGACAGACATCCGTCCTTC.

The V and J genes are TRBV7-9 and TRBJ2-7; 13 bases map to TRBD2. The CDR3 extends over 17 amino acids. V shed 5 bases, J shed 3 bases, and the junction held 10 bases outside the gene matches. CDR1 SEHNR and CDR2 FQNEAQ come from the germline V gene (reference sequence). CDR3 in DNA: TGTGCCAGCAGCCCCACGGGACTAGCGGGAAGTCTCTACGAGCAGTACTTC. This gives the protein CASSPTGLAGSLYEQYF.

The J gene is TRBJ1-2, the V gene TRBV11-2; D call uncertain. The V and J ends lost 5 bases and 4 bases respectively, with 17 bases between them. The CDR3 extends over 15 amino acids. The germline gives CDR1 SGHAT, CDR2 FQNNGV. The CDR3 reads CASSAGSGPFYGYTF. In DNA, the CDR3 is TGTGCCAGCAGCGCGGGGTCAGGCCCGTTCTATGGCTACACCTTC.

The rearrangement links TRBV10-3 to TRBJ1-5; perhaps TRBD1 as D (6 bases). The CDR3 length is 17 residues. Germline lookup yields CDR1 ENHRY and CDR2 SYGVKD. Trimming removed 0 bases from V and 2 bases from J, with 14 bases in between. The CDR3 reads CAISESSGGPGNQPQHF. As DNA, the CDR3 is TGTGCCATCAGTGAGTCGAGTGGGGGGCCAGGCAATCAGCCCCAGCATTTT.

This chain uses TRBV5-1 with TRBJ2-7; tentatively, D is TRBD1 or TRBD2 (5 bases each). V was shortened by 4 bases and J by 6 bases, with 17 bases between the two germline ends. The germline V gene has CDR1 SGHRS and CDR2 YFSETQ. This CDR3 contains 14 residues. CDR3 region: CASSPEATVPEQYF. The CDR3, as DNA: TGCGCCAGCAGCCCGGAGGCGACAGTTCCCGAGCAGTACTTC.

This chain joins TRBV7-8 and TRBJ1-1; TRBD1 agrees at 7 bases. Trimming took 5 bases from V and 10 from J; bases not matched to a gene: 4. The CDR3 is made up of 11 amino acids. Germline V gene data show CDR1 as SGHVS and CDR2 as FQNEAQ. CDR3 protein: CASSDGTAAFF. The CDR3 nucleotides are TGTGCCAGCAGCGACGGGACAGCAGCTTTCTTT.

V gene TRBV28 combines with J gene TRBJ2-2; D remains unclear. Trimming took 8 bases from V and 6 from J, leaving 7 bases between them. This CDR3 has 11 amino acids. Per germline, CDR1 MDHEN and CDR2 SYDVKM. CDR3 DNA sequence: TGTGCCAGCCAACGGGCCGGGGAGCTGTTTTTT. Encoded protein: CASQRAGELFF.

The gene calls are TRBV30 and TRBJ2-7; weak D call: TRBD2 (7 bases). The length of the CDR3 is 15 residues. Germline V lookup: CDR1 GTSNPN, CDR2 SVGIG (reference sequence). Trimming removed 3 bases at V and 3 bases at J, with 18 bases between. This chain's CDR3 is CAWRGGGGGIYEQYF. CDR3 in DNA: TGTGCCTGGAGGGGCGGGGGCGGGGGAATCTACGAGCAGTACTTC.

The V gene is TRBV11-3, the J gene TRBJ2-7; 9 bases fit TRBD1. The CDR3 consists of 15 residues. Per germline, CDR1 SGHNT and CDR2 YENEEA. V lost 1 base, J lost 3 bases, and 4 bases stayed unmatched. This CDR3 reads CASSLGTGDDYEQYF. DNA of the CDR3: TGTGCCAGCAGCTTAGGGACAGGGGATGACTACGAGCAGTACTTC.